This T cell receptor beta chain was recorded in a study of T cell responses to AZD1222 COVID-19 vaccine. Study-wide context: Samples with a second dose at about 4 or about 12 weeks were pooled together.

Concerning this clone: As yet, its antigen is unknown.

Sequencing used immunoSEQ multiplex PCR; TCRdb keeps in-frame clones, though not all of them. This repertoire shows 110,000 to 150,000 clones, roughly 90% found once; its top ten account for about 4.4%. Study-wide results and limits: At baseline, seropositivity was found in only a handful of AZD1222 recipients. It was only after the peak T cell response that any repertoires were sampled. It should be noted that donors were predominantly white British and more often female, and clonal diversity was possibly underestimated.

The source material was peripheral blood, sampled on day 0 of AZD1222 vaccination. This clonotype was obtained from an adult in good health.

CDR3 sequence reads: CASSSQGRVTNEKLFF. For the CDR3, the DNA is TGTGCCAGCAGTTCCCAGGGCAGGGTAACTAATGAAAAACTGTTTTTT. V usage is TRBV28 and J usage is TRBJ1-4; D may be TRBD1 (5 bases). Trimming removed 4 bases at V and 1 base at J, with 13 bases between. In germline, CDR1 is MDHEN, CDR2 SYDVKM. This CDR3 spans 16 amino acids.